This T cell receptor beta chain was retrieved from a study of blood T cells in healthy people across ages. Study findings and constraints: A roughly linear age-dependent decrease characterized TCR beta diversity per million T cells.

The donors, aged roughly 6 to 95, were healthy Caucasians from Russia. The study isolated at least 6 million PBMCs from each sample. This clonotype was detected a few times. Its antigen is currently unknown. Primers used in a second PCR of roughly 7 to 12 cycles were a sample-barcoded 5' primer and a J-beta primer mix. All samples gave at least 3 million CDR3-containing paired-end reads. From the 5' RACE reads, TCRdb called clonotypes with MiXCR, one entry per CDR3 protein. Of 710,000 or so distinct CDR3 sequences listed, about 20% were seen once; the top ten hold 22%. This clonotype was obtained from a man between 65 and 85 years old in good health. The sample comprised blood.

CDR3 region: CAGKSSGVNEQFF. CDR3 coding DNA: TGTGCCGGGAAGTCCTCCGGGGTGAATGAGCAGTTCTTC. The chain combines TRBV30 with TRBJ2-1; maybe TRBD2 (5 bases). CDR1 and CDR2 from the germline V gene are GTSNPN and SVGIG (reference sequence). This CDR3 region has 13 residues. The V end was cut by 8 bases, the J end by 7 bases, with 18 bases between. Drawing the rest from reference TRBV30 and TRBJ2-1, the complete variable domain is SQTIHQWPATLVQPVGSPLSLECTVEGTSNPNLYWYRQAAGRGLQLLFYSVGIGQISSEVPQNLSASRPQDRQFILSSKKLLLSDSGFYLCAGKSSGVNEQFFGPGTRLTVL.